The sequence of this T cell receptor (beta chain) was determined in a study of blood T cell repertoires in COVID-19. In the study overall: The analysed material was cDNA or gDNA that came from T cells, B-cell-depleted T cells, or PBMCs.

The repertoire was sequenced with immunoSEQ multiplex PCR; TCRdb's copy has only in-frame clones and lacks some. The data hold roughly 3,500 clones, with roughly 80% observed a single time. The CDR3 has 15 amino acids. The trim removed 3 bases at V and 3 bases at J, leaving 7 bases unmatched. CDR1 is SGHRS, CDR2 YFSETQ, per germline. The rearrangement joins TRBV5-1 to TRBJ2-3; 7 bases are shared with TRBD2. This clonotype originated in a human donor in a cohort sampled during active COVID-19. The sequenced sample consisted of peripheral blood. This CDR3 reads CASSSTWGGTDTQYF. In DNA form, the CDR3 reads TGCGCCAGCAGCTCGACTTGGGGGGGGACAGATACGCAGTATTTT. The full variable domain, its missing parts supplied by reference TRBV5-1 and TRBJ2-3, is KAGVTQTPRYLIKTRGQQVTLSCSPISGHRSVSWYQQTPGQGLQFLFEYFSETQRNKGNFPGRFSGRQFSNSRSEMNVSTLELGDSALYLCASSSTWGGTDTQYFGPGTRLTVL.